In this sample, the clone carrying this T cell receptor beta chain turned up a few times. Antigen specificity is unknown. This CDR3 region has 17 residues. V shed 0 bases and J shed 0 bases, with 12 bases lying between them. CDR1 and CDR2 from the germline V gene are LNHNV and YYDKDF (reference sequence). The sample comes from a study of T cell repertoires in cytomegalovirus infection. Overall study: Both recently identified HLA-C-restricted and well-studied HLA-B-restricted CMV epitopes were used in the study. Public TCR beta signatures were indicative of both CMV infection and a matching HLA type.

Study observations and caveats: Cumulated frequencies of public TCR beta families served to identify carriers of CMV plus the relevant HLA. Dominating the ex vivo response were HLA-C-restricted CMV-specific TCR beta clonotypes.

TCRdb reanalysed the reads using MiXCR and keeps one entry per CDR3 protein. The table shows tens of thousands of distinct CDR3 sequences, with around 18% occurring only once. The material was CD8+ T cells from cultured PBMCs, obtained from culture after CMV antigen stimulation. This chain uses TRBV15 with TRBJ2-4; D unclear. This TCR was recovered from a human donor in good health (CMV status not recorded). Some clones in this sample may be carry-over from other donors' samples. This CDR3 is CATSRDRTASAKNIQYF. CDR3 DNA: TGTGCCACCAGCAGAGATAGGACCGCTTCAGCCAAAAACATTCAGTACTTC.